This T cell receptor beta chain was observed in a study of cytomegalovirus exposure and HLA in healthy donors. Study overall: Of the donors genotyped, 398 in all, about 81% fell in the Caucasian-associated ancestry cluster. Whole-study results and caveats: Sequencing likely produced, as an artifact, a cluster of highly shared sequence variants. The availability of immune exposure information extended only to CMV serostatus.

Primers included in the PCR were 60 Vbeta and 13 Jbeta primers. Original methodology: Per a later analysis, the number of unique TCR beta chains was approximately 73 million, of which around 10 million were shared. The repertoire was sequenced with immunoSEQ multiplex PCR; TCRdb's copy has only in-frame clones and lacks some. That table furnishes V, J and clone size, whereas the DNA furnished D and trimming. In all, the sample yields about 52,000 clones. V shed 1 base, J shed 2 bases, and the junction held 18 bases outside the gene matches. Germline V CDR1 and CDR2: LNHNV, YYDKDF (reference sequence). CDR3 length: 20 amino acids. Details on this clone: Its specificity is unknown.

J is TRBJ2-5 and V is TRBV15; 8 positions match TRBD2. The specimen was PBMCs. The source is a woman aged 45 to 65 in good health and CMV-seropositive. CDR3 coding DNA: TGTGCCACCAGCAGAGTGGTCCAGCGGGAGCGCATTCGGGGACAAGAGACCCAGTACTTC. It yields the protein CATSRVVQRERIRGQETQYF. Full variable domain (remainder filled in from reference TRBV15 and TRBJ2-5): DAMVIQNPRYQVTQFGKPVTLSCSQTLNHNVMYWYQQKSSQAPKLLFHYYDKDFNNEADTPDNFQSRRPNTSFCFLDIRSPGLGDTAMYLCATSRVVQRERIRGQETQYFGPGTRLLVL.